This is a list of T cell receptor beta chains from one sample in a study of T-cell reconstitution after alpha-beta-depleted transplantation in children. One entry per CDR3 protein, called by TCRdb with MiXCR from the PCR reads. The sample lists hundreds of thousands of distinct CDR3 sequences; around 10% were seen once. The starting material was PBMCs, obtained before TCRalphabeta/CD19-depleted stem cell transplant. The receptors were sampled from a boy younger than two with acute myeloid leukemia, due to receive a stem cell transplant. CDR3s include the opening cysteine and the closing phenylalanine or tryptophan. Each record gives: V gene, clone size, D gene, J gene, CDR3 protein, CDR3 DNA. D genes are given only for firm matches. Not all rows give a size; the values are once, few, many and, for expanded clones, a class.

v_gene: TRBV12-3/TRBV12-4
abundance: many
d_gene: NA
j_gene: TRBJ2-7
CDR3aa: CASSLGAGSEQYF
CDR3nt: TGTGCCAGCAGTTTAGGTGCAGGGAGCGAGCAGTACTTC

v_gene: TRBV6-2/TRBV6-3
abundance: few
d_gene: TRBD1
j_gene: TRBJ2-7
CDR3aa: CASSHRRGTGKNEQYF
CDR3nt: TGTGCCAGCAGTCACCGACGAGGGACAGGGAAAAACGAGCAGTACTTC

v_gene: TRBV28
abundance: many
d_gene: TRBD1
j_gene: TRBJ2-5
CDR3aa: CASKGTGDGETQYF
CDR3nt: TGTGCCAGCAAGGGGACAGGGGATGGAGAGACCCAGTACTTC

v_gene: TRBV6-2/TRBV6-3
abundance: many
d_gene: TRBD1
j_gene: TRBJ1-5
CDR3aa: CASSFSGGRNQPQHF
CDR3nt: TGTGCCAGCAGTTTCTCAGGGGGTCGCAATCAGCCCCAGCATTTT

v_gene: TRBV29-1
abundance: many
d_gene: TRBD2
j_gene: TRBJ2-5
CDR3aa: CSVEKAGGPGETQYF
CDR3nt: TGCAGCGTTGAGAAAGCGGGAGGGCCGGGGGAGACCCAGTACTTC

v_gene: TRBV20-1
abundance: many
d_gene: NA
j_gene: TRBJ1-4
CDR3aa: CSARDLRHATNEKLFF
CDR3nt: TGCAGTGCTAGAGATCTACGACACGCAACTAATGAAAAACTGTTTTTT

v_gene: TRBV6-1
abundance: many
d_gene: TRBD2
j_gene: TRBJ2-7
CDR3aa: CASRKTHGRGYEQYF
CDR3nt: TGTGCCAGCAGGAAGACCCACGGGAGGGGCTACGAGCAGTACTTC

v_gene: TRBV24-1
abundance: many
d_gene: TRBD1
j_gene: TRBJ2-1
CDR3aa: CATSDPGQGAYNEQFF
CDR3nt: TGTGCCACCAGTGATCCCGGACAGGGGGCTTACAATGAGCAGTTCTTC

v_gene: TRBV5-5
abundance: many
d_gene: TRBD1
j_gene: TRBJ2-7
CDR3aa: CASSFPGQGPYEQYF
CDR3nt: TGTGCCAGCAGCTTTCCGGGACAGGGGCCTTACGAGCAGTACTTC

v_gene: TRBV11-2
abundance: many
d_gene: TRBD2
j_gene: TRBJ2-3
CDR3aa: CASSLSTLAGGPRADTQYF
CDR3nt: TGTGCCAGCAGCTTATCCACACTAGCGGGAGGGCCGAGGGCAGATACGCAGTATTTT

v_gene: TRBV5-1
abundance: many
d_gene: NA
j_gene: TRBJ1-1
CDR3aa: CASSLAGGLNTEAFF
CDR3nt: TGCGCCAGCAGCTTGGCCGGGGGCCTGAACACTGAAGCTTTCTTT

v_gene: TRBV18
abundance: NA
d_gene: NA
j_gene: TRBJ1-4
CDR3aa: CASSPLSGLRATNEKLFF
CDR3nt: TGTGCCAGCTCACCACTCTCCGGGCTACGGGCAACTAATGAAAAACTGTTTTTT

v_gene: TRBV5-1
abundance: many
d_gene: NA
j_gene: TRBJ1-6
CDR3aa: CASRTLGSSHSPLHF
CDR3nt: TGCGCCAGCAGGACCCTGGGTAGTTCTCATTCACCCCTCCACTTT

v_gene: TRBV28
abundance: NA
d_gene: NA
j_gene: TRBJ2-5
CDR3aa: CASSTGRQETQYF
CDR3nt: TGTGCCAGCTCTACAGGGCGGCAAGAGACCCAGTACTTC

v_gene: TRBV20-1
abundance: many
d_gene: TRBD2
j_gene: TRBJ2-3
CDR3aa: CSAFPTSGGAKYF
CDR3nt: TGCAGTGCATTTCCTACTAGCGGGGGGGCCAAGTATTTT

v_gene: TRBV11-2
abundance: many
d_gene: NA
j_gene: TRBJ2-2
CDR3aa: CASSRSGNTGELFF
CDR3nt: TGTGCCAGCAGTCGTAGCGGGAACACCGGGGAGCTGTTTTTT

v_gene: TRBV10-3
abundance: many
d_gene: NA
j_gene: TRBJ2-3
CDR3aa: CAISGGSSTDTQYF
CDR3nt: TGTGCCATCAGTGGCGGCAGTAGCACAGATACGCAGTATTTT

v_gene: TRBV6-1
abundance: few
d_gene: NA
j_gene: TRBJ2-3
CDR3aa: CASRLPRLGYNTDTQYF
CDR3nt: TGTGCCAGCAGACTCCCCAGACTAGGGTACAATACAGATACGCAGTATTTT

v_gene: TRBV4-1
abundance: many
d_gene: TRBD1
j_gene: TRBJ1-5
CDR3aa: CASSQGGTGDQPQHF
CDR3nt: TGCGCCAGCAGCCAAGGGGGGACAGGGGATCAGCCCCAGCATTTT

v_gene: TRBV29-1
abundance: many
d_gene: NA
j_gene: TRBJ2-3
CDR3aa: CSVEGGRGDTQYF
CDR3nt: TGCAGCGTTGAAGGGGGCCGGGGCGATACGCAGTATTTT

v_gene: TRBV12-3/TRBV12-4
abundance: many
d_gene: NA
j_gene: TRBJ1-6
CDR3aa: CASSTGPSSPLHF
CDR3nt: TGTGCCAGCAGTACAGGCCCGAGTTCACCCCTCCACTTT

v_gene: TRBV7-2
abundance: few
d_gene: NA
j_gene: TRBJ2-3
CDR3aa: CASSSQGGGDTQYF
CDR3nt: TGTGCCAGCAGCTCCCAGGGTGGGGGAGATACGCAGTATTTT

v_gene: TRBV7-6
abundance: NA
d_gene: NA
j_gene: TRBJ2-6
CDR3aa: CASSSLPRGAGANVLTF
CDR3nt: TGTGCCAGCAGCTCACTGCCTAGGGGCGCGGGGGCCAACGTCCTGACTTTC